This entry features one TCR beta chain sequence. Its antigen is unidentified. Using immunoSEQ multiplex PCR, the repertoire was profiled, and TCRdb retains in-frame clones only, with some absent. The repertoire includes about 750,000 clones, roughly 92% of them detected once, and about 25% sits in the top ten. The source of the sample is a study of shared clonotypes between healthy human individuals. At the level of the study: CD4 naive and CD4 memory each took three plates per donor, while CD8 naive took two and CD8 memory one. Overall study results and limits: The authors expected sequencing depth to affect clonotype sharing among donors. Among the subsets, naive ones generally showed larger estimated richness than memory ones. Shared across a few donors were roughly 4.8% of the naive CD4 clonotypes.

The naive CD8 population came from CD45RO-negative cells selected for CCR7, without terminally differentiated effector memory CD45RA+ cells. Sequences were obtained from naive CD8+ T cells sorted from blood. This sequence was found in a man aged 25-45 years in good health.

CDR3 region: CASLGTSGRGYEQFF. CDR3 sequence (DNA): TGTGCCAGCCTTGGGACTAGCGGGAGAGGTTATGAGCAGTTCTTC. The gene calls are TRBV27 and TRBJ2-1, with 14 bases aligning to TRBD2. V shed 8 bases and J 8 bases; nucleotides not matched to a gene: 8. CDR1 is MNHEY, CDR2 SMNVEV, per germline (reference sequence). The CDR3 sequence is 15 residues long.